This T cell receptor (beta chain) emerged from a study of T cell repertoires in cytomegalovirus infection. At least ten counts were recorded for this clonotype. What it binds is not known. V was shortened by 5 bases and J by 0 bases, with 20 bases between the two germline ends. Germline loops: CDR1 MDHEN, CDR2 SYDVKM. The CDR3 extends over 18 amino acids. TCRdb called the reads again in MiXCR, with one record for every CDR3 protein. The profile shows about 340,000 distinct CDR3 sequences, 25% to 30% of them singletons. The sequences come from cultured PBMCs, collected from culture after CMV antigen stimulation. The chain recombines TRBV28 with TRBJ2-1; D uncertain. The TCR was taken from a human donor in good health (CMV status not recorded). Some clones in this sample may be carry-over from other donors' samples. Written as DNA, the CDR3 is TGTGCCAGCAGTACATTTCGGGCACCCTTGAGCTCCTACAATGAGCAGTTCTTC. Translation gives CASSTFRAPLSSYNEQFF.